This record covers a single TCR beta chain. Its antigen is not known. This library used 300 to 450 ng RNA and molecular barcoded adaptors spanning alpha/delta and beta/gamma chains. Each CDR3 protein gets one entry after TCRdb re-called the reads with MiXCR. The repertoire has 35,000 to 50,000 distinct CDR3 sequences, less than 20% of them found once; the top ten carry less than 45%. V lost 0 bases and J lost 4, with 16 bases in between. The CDR3 has 16 amino acids. Germline V lookup: CDR1 SGHRS, CDR2 YFSETQ. The sample originates from a study of read filtering for tumor transcriptome and immune sequencing. Study-wide findings and caveats: Even smaller IR-seq throughput identified most shared clonotypes.

The sequenced sample was a population of CD138-negative cells sorted from bone marrow. This TCR was recovered from a donor at least 40 years old with multiple myeloma. The chain couples TRBV5-1 to TRBJ1-2, with D perhaps matching TRBD1 (6 bases). CDR3 sequence (DNA): TGCGCCAGCAGCTTGGGTACCGGGACACCGACCTATGGCTACACCTTC. Translation: CASSLGTGTPTYGYTF. The full variable domain, its missing parts supplied by reference TRBV5-1 and TRBJ1-2, is KAGVTQTPRYLIKTRGQQVTLSCSPISGHRSVSWYQQTPGQGLQFLFEYFSETQRNKGNFPGRFSGRQFSNSRSEMNVSTLELGDSALYLCASSLGTGTPTYGYTFGSGTRLTVV.